Shown below are 29 T cell receptor beta chains from a single sample sequenced in a study of response to subunit inactivated influenza vaccine. TCRdb ran MiXCR on the RT-PCR reads and lists one entry per CDR3 protein. This table holds over 800,000 distinct CDR3 sequences, 21% found once. This sample comprised PBMCs from blood, obtained more than 4 days after vaccination. The source is a man in his fifties or sixties who received an inactivated influenza vaccine.

As to this clonotype: Being one base from a much bigger clone, this may be a read error. Since the CDR3 does not end with the conserved phenylalanine or tryptophan, this likely comes from a read error. This rearrangement joins TRBV5-1 to TRBJ2-3; TRBD2 matches at 13 bases. V was clipped by 0 bases and J by 0 bases; unmatched bases: 7. The CDR3 runs to 19 residues. Germline V lookup: CDR1 SGHRS, CDR2 YFSETQ. The DNA for the CDR3 is TGCGCCAGCAGCTTGGGACTAGCGGGAGGATCAACTAGCACAGATACGCAGTATCTT. Its translation is CASSLGLAGGSTSTDTQYL.

This clonotype has just a few counts. The chain recombines TRBV29-1 with TRBJ1-3; possible D gene TRBD1, 6 bases. Trimming took 7 bases from V and 0 from J, leaving 13 bases between them. This CDR3 spans 14 amino acids. Per the germline V gene, CDR1 is SQVTM and CDR2 is ANQGSEA. The CDR3 nucleotides are TGCAGCGCGCAGGGGCCTAGCTCTGGAAACACCATATATTTT. It translates to CSAQGPSSGNTIYF.

The chain is built from TRBV4-1 and TRBJ1-5; D call uncertain. The CDR3 consists of 14 residues. V lost 1 base, J lost 7 bases, and 11 bases lay in between. Germline CDR1 reads MGHRA; CDR2 reads YSYEKL. The CDR3 bases are TGCGCCAGCAGCCAAGTCGAATTCAACCAGCCCCAGCATTTT. Translated: CASSQVEFNQPQHF.

Only a few counts were recorded for this clonotype. The rearrangement uses TRBV7-3 and TRBJ1-2; 8 bases map to TRBD1. V was clipped by 5 bases and J by 12 bases; unmatched bases: 11. This CDR3 has 13 residues. The germline CDR1 and CDR2 sequences are SGHTA and FQGTGA. DNA for the CDR3: TGTGCCAGCAGCCCCGGCCCGACAGGGGTGGACACCTTC. Its protein is CASSPGPTGVDTF.

The J gene is TRBJ2-7, the V gene TRBV29-1; D may correspond to TRBD1 or TRBD2 (5 bases each). The CDR3 has 12 amino acids. Germline V gives CDR1 SQVTM, CDR2 ANQGSEA. The ends were cut back, 8 bases at V and 3 bases at J, with 14 bases in the middle. CDR3 region: CSSKGPHYEQYF. The CDR3 DNA reads as TGCAGCTCTAAGGGACCCCACTACGAGCAGTACTTC.

This clonotype was observed a handful of times. The chain employs TRBV7-2 and TRBJ1-5, with 7 bases that match TRBD1. The length of the CDR3 is 14 residues. The J segment lost 3 bases and the V segment lost 4 bases, leaving 3 bases of the junction unmatched. CDR1 is SGHTA, CDR2 FQGNSA, per germline. CDR3: CASSWDSSNQPQHF. The DNA for the CDR3 is TGTGCCAGCAGCTGGGACAGCTCCAATCAGCCCCAGCATTTT. Together with reference TRBV7-2 and TRBJ1-5, the CDR3 gives the full variable domain: GAGVSQSPSNKVTEKGKDVELRCDPISGHTALYWYRQSLGQGLEFLIYFQGNSAPDKSGLPSDRFSAERTGGSVSTLTIQRTQQEDSAVYLCASSWDSSNQPQHFGDGTRLSIL.

This clonotype turned up a few times. The chain is built from TRBV15 and TRBJ2-1, with 12 bases aligning to TRBD2. V lost 3 bases and J lost 6; bases outside the gene matches: 9. The CDR3 covers 17 residues. Germline V gives CDR1 LNHNV, CDR2 YYDKDF (reference sequence). CDR3 amino acids: CATSRRGTSGRGNEQFF. CDR3 nucleotides: TGTGCCACCAGCAGGAGGGGGACTAGCGGGCGGGGCAATGAGCAGTTCTTC.

This rearrangement joins TRBV27 to TRBJ2-7; 7 bases map to TRBD2. CDR1 is MNHEY, CDR2 SMNVEV, per germline (reference sequence). The CDR3 totals 15 residues. J lost 2 bases, V lost 3 bases, and 7 bases had no gene match. CDR3 protein: CASSFNPSGPYEQYF. The CDR3 DNA reads as TGTGCCAGCAGTTTTAATCCTAGCGGCCCCTACGAGCAGTACTTC.

The chain combines TRBV12-3 or TRBV12-4 with TRBJ1-5, with D uncertain. The length of the CDR3 is 15 residues. Trimming removed 6 bases from V and 0 bases from J, with 12 bases in between. The CDR3 is CASRGSSDSNQPQHF. The DNA for the CDR3 is TGTGCCAGCAGGGGCAGTTCCGATAGCAATCAGCCCCAGCATTTT.

In this sample, this clonotype turned up a few times. This chain connects TRBV5-1 to TRBJ2-3, with 8 bases identical to TRBD1. Germline V lookup: CDR1 SGHRS, CDR2 YFSETQ. With V trimmed by 2 bases and J by 0 bases, 8 bases remained unmatched. The CDR3 is made up of 17 amino acids. The chain's CDR3 is CASSFDIQGVSTDTQYF. CDR3 sequence (DNA): TGCGCCAGCAGCTTCGATATACAGGGGGTCAGCACAGATACGCAGTATTTT.

The rearrangement links TRBV12-3 or TRBV12-4 to TRBJ2-3, with 12 bases matching TRBD2. The length of the CDR3 is 17 residues. V lost 10 bases to trimming and J lost 0 bases; unmatched junction nucleotides: 11. DNA for the CDR3: TGTGCCATCACTAGCGGGGGGCCCCATGTTAGCACAGATACGCAGTATTTT. It encodes CAITSGGPHVSTDTQYF.

This clonotype was seen a few times. The J gene is TRBJ2-3, the V gene TRBV4-3; D is unclear. The V and J ends lost 3 bases and 11 bases respectively, with 15 bases between them. The V gene's germline CDR1 is LGHNA and CDR2 YSLEER. CDR3 length equals 13 residues. The CDR3 region has the DNA TGCGCCAGCAGCCAGACCTCGGGCTGGGGGCAGTATTTT. Its translation is CASSQTSGWGQYF.

In its sample, this clonotype was seen a few times. The chain has TRBV11-2 and TRBJ1-1, with D unclear. The V end was cut by 5 bases, the J end by 2 bases, with 12 bases between. The CDR3 consists of 14 residues. In germline, CDR1 is SGHAT, CDR2 FQNNGV. CDR3 residues: CASSLENLNTEAFF. The CDR3 DNA is TGTGCCAGCAGCCTCGAGAATCTCAACACTGAAGCTTTCTTT.

The chain has TRBV5-5 and TRBJ2-7, with D possibly called TRBD1 or TRBD2 (5 bases each). The CDR3 is made up of 15 amino acids. V was clipped by 0 bases and J by 2 bases, with 12 bases between them. The germline V gene has CDR1 SGHKS and CDR2 YYEKEE (reference sequence). The CDR3: CASSLVPGRPYEQYF. CDR3 DNA sequence: TGTGCCAGCAGCTTGGTACCAGGGAGACCCTACGAGCAGTACTTC.

The V gene is TRBV12-3 or TRBV12-4, the J gene TRBJ1-1, with D perhaps TRBD1 (6 bases). Trimming took off 0 bases at V and 3 bases at J, with 11 bases between the two ends. The CDR3 length is 15 residues. The CDR3 DNA follows: TGTGCCAGCAGTTTAGCTGGGGGCAGGGACACTGAAGCTTTCTTT. It translates to CASSLAGGRDTEAFF.

The chain has TRBV6-1 and TRBJ1-5; 9 bases agree with TRBD1. V lost 6 bases, J lost 6 bases, and 9 bases stayed unmatched. CDR3 length equals 15 residues. Germline V CDR1 and CDR2: MNHNS, SASEGT. This CDR3 is CASSRTGALGQPQHF. The CDR3 DNA reads as TGTGCCAGCAGCCGGACAGGGGCGCTAGGTCAGCCCCAGCATTTT.

This clonotype came up a few times. The J gene is TRBJ2-7, the V gene TRBV7-3; TRBD1 matches at 7 bases. This CDR3 contains 13 residues. With 3 bases clipped from V and 5 bases from J, the junction kept 4 bases outside the gene matches. Germline-derived CDR1 and CDR2 are SGHTA and FQGTGA. The CDR3 bases are TGTGCCAGCAGCTTTACCGGGACAGACGAGCAGTACTTC. It codes for CASSFTGTDEQYF.

This chain joins TRBV30 and TRBJ1-6; D gene unclear. Germline V CDR1 and CDR2: GTSNPN, SVGIG (reference sequence). V lost 4 bases, J lost 6 bases, and 16 bases lay in between. The CDR3 covers 15 residues. The CDR3 sequence: CAWTALRLGNSPLHF. In DNA form, the CDR3 reads TGTGCCTGGACGGCCCTACGCTTGGGTAATTCACCCCTCCACTTT. Filled out from reference TRBV30 and TRBJ1-6, the complete variable domain reads SQTIHQWPATLVQPVGSPLSLECTVEGTSNPNLYWYRQAAGRGLQLLFYSVGIGQISSEVPQNLSASRPQDRQFILSSKKLLLSDSGFYLCAWTALRLGNSPLHFGNGTRLTVT.

The J gene is TRBJ2-7, the V gene TRBV5-2; the table's D call, TRBD1, has no DNA check behind it. TRBV5-2 represents a pseudogene. The CDR3 sequence is 13 residues long. The CDR3 DNA is TGTGCCATGGGCCCCGGGCCAGTCTGCGAGCAGTACTTC. As protein: CAMGPGPVCEQYF.

The J gene is TRBJ1-3, the V gene TRBV3-1; no clear D. The CDR3 covers 13 residues. CDR1 is LGHDT and CDR2 is YNNKEL in the germline V gene (reference sequence). The DNA for the CDR3 is TGTGCGGTAGCACCGAGCTCTGGAAACACCATATATTTT. Translation gives CAVAPSSGNTIYF.

This chain uses TRBV20-1 with TRBJ2-1, with 7 nucleotides matching TRBD2. The CDR3 runs to 15 residues. The germline gives CDR1 DFQATT, CDR2 SNEGSKA (reference sequence). The V segment lost 6 bases and the J segment 1 base; nucleotides outside the gene matches: 9. In nucleotides, the CDR3 is TGCAGTGCAGCAAGCGGGACCACTTCCTACAATGAGCAGTTCTTC. Translation: CSAASGTTSYNEQFF.

V and J are TRBV7-9 and TRBJ2-1; possibly TRBD1 for D (6 bases). The V gene's germline CDR1 is SEHNR and CDR2 FQNEAQ (reference sequence). The V end lost 5 bases, the J end lost 7 bases, and 15 bases lay between the germline ends. The CDR3 spans 14 residues. The chain's CDR3 is CASSPRGIGNEQFF. The CDR3 coding sequence is TGTGCCAGCAGCCCCAGGGGCATCGGAAATGAGCAGTTCTTC.

This clonotype turned up a few times. The chain uses TRBV5-5 and TRBJ1-4; possibly TRBD1 for D (5 bases). Trimming left V 0 bases short and J 6 bases short, with 15 bases between. Germline V gives CDR1 SGHKS, CDR2 YYEKEE (reference sequence). The CDR3 sequence is 16 residues long. CDR3 sequence (DNA): TGTGCCAGCAGCTTGGCCACACCCGGGGCTTATGAAAAACTGTTTTTT. Its protein is CASSLATPGAYEKLFF.

This clonotype showed up just a few times. The chain has TRBV20-1 and TRBJ2-5; 9 bases fit TRBD1. Germline CDR1 DFQATT, CDR2 SNEGSKA (reference sequence). CDR3 length equals 14 residues. Losses at the gene ends were 5 bases for V and 0 bases for J; bases not matched to a gene: 4. The CDR3 region is CSADGQGYQETQYF. The CDR3 DNA follows: TGCAGTGCTGACGGACAGGGGTACCAAGAGACCCAGTACTTC.

CDR3 residues: CSVDRGLNEQFF. CDR3 DNA: TGCAGCGTTGACAGGGGGCTCAATGAGCAGTTCTTC. The chain has TRBV29-1 and TRBJ2-1; 8 bases are shared with TRBD1. The CDR3 loop spans 12 amino acids. With V trimmed by 3 bases and J by 6 bases, 1 base remained unmatched. In germline, CDR1 is SQVTM, CDR2 ANQGSEA.

The J gene is TRBJ2-3, the V gene TRBV12-3 or TRBV12-4, with 9 bases matching TRBD1. The CDR3 spans 14 residues. Trimming took 6 bases from V and 7 from J; bases not matched to a gene: 8. The CDR3 reads CASRSTGQGNTQYF. Here the CDR3 DNA reads TGTGCCAGCAGATCCACGGGACAGGGTAATACGCAGTATTTT.

In its sample, this clonotype was seen a few times. The rearrangement uses TRBV9 and TRBJ2-7; D gene ambiguous. This CDR3 is 14 amino acids long. Looked up from germline, CDR1 is SGDLS and CDR2 is YYNGEE. V lost 1 base to trimming and J lost 3 bases, with 11 bases between them. The CDR3 DNA is TGTGCCAGCAGCGTATCTGGGTTTAACTACGAGCAGTACTTC. This translates into CASSVSGFNYEQYF. Drawing the rest from reference TRBV9 and TRBJ2-7, the complete variable domain is DSGVTQTPKHLITATGQRVTLRCSPRSGDLSVYWYQQSLDQGLQFLIQYYNGEERAKGNILERFSAQQFPDLHSELNLSSLELGDSALYFCASSVSGFNYEQYFGPGTRLTVT.

The V gene is TRBV4-3, the J gene TRBJ2-5; a possible D gene is TRBD2 (6 bases). Germline V gives CDR1 LGHNA, CDR2 YSLEER. The V end lost 0 bases, the J end lost 5 bases, and 10 bases lay between the germline ends. The CDR3 totals 14 residues. The chain's CDR3 is CASSQDRRVETQYF. The CDR3 DNA reads as TGCGCCAGCAGCCAAGATCGGAGGGTCGAGACCCAGTACTTC.

The gene calls are TRBV14 and TRBJ1-1, with TRBD1 as a possible D gene (5 bases). The V end lost 2 bases, the J end lost 4 bases, and 14 bases lay between the germline ends. The germline CDR1 and CDR2 sequences are SGHDN and FVKESK. The CDR3 consists of 15 residues. The CDR3: CASSQNPGRGTEAFF. The CDR3 coding sequence is TGTGCCAGCAGCCAAAACCCGGGACGAGGCACTGAAGCTTTCTTT.